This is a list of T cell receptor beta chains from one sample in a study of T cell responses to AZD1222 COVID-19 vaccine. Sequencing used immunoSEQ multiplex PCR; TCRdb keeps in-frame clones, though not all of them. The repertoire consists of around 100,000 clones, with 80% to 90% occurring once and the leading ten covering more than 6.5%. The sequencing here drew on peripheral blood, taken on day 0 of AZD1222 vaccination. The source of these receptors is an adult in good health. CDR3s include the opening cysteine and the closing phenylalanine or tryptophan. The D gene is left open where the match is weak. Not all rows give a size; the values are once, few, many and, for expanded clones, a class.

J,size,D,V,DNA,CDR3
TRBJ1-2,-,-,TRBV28,TGTGCCAGCAGCTTGACAGAGTCCTATGGCTACACCTTC,CASSLTESYGYTF
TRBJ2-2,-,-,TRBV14,TGTGCCAGCATAAACAGTAACCTCGGGGAGCTGTTTTTT,CASINSNLGELFF
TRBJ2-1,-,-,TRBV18,TGTGCCAGCTCACCACCCCATGACAGGTACAATGAGCAGTTCTTC,CASSPPHDRYNEQFF
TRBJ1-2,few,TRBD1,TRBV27,TGTGCCAGCAGTTTGACAGGGAATGGCTACACCTTC,CASSLTGNGYTF
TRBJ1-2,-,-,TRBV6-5,TGTGCCAGCAGTTACTCAGCGGGGAACTATGGCTACACCTTC,CASSYSAGNYGYTF
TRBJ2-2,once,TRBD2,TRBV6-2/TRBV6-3,TGTGCCAGCAGTTCGGACAGGGAATACACTAGCGGGGGGAACACCGGGGAGCTGTTTTTT,CASSSDREYTSGGNTGELFF
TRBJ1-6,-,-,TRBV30,TGTGCCTGGAACGGGCAGGAGTTACTCCCCCTCCACTTT,CAWNGQELLPLHF
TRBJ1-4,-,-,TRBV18,TGTGCCAGCTCACCAGAAAAGAATAGGGAAAAACTGTTTTTT,CASSPEKNREKLFF
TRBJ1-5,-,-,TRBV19,TGTGCCAGTAGCATAACAGTGGCCAATCAGCCCCAGCATTTT,CASSITVANQPQHF
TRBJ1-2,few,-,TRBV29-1,TGCAGCGTTGAGGGGGGATGGCAGGGAGAAACGGTCTATGGCTACACCTTC,CSVEGGWQGETVYGYTF
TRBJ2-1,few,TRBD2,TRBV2,TGTGCCAGCCGGATTATACTAGCGGGGAAATACAATGAGCAGTTCTTC,CASRIILAGKYNEQFF
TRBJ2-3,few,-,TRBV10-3,TGTGCCATCAAGGCAGTGGGGACAGATACGCAGTATTTT,CAIKAVGTDTQYF
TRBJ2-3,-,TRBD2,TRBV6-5,TGTGCCAGCAGGGGGACTAGCGGGAGTGATACGCAGTATTTT,CASRGTSGSDTQYF
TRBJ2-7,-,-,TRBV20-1,TGCAGTGCTAGGACTGGTTACGAGCAGTACTTC,CSARTGYEQYF
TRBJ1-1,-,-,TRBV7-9,TGTGCCAGCAGCTCCCTACGGGGTACTGAAGCTTTCTTT,CASSSLRGTEAFF
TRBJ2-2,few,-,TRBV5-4,TGTGCCAGCAGCGATGGGACACGAGCCGCGAACACCGGGGAGCTGTTTTTT,CASSDGTRAANTGELFF
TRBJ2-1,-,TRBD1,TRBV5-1,TGCGCCAGCAGCATGCCCGAACAGGGGCCGATTGAGTTCTTC,CASSMPEQGPIEFF
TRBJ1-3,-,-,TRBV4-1,TGCGCCAGCAGCCAGGAATACCGGGTCAGTGGAAACACCATATATTTT,CASSQEYRVSGNTIYF
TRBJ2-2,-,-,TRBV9,TGTGCCAGCGGTGTCGGGATCGTCGGGGAGCTGTTTTTT,CASGVGIVGELFF
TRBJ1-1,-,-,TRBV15,TGTGCCACCAGCAGAGACCTAGTGCAGCGAACAGGCGAAGCTTTCTTT,CATSRDLVQRTGEAFF
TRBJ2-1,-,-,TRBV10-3,TGTGCCATCAGCTCCGTGGGAGAGCAGTTCTTC,CAISSVGEQFF